These T cell receptor beta chains were read from a single sample in a study of cytotoxic CD8 clonotypes in ibrutinib-treated CLL. Here immunoSEQ multiplex PCR was the method, and the copy in TCRdb shows in-frame clones only, minus some. Among some 150,000 clones listed, about 80% were seen once. Sequenced here: PBMCs, sampled after 12 months of ibrutinib treatment. The origin of the receptors is a human donor with chronic lymphocytic leukemia. Both conserved end residues are part of each CDR3. The order of the fields is J gene, D gene, clone size, V gene, CDR3 DNA, CDR3 protein. The D gene is left open where the match is weak. Some rows have no size entry. The others give once, few or many, or a class for an expanded clone.

>TRBJ1-1|TRBD1|.|TRBV5-5
TGTGCCAGCAGCTGGACAGGGTATGAAGCTTTCTTT
CASSWTGYEAFF
>TRBJ2-1|TRBD2|.|TRBV7-9
TGTGCCAGCAGCCATACGGAGGCTAGCGGGAGTTTCTATGAGCAGTTCTTC
CASSHTEASGSFYEQFF
>TRBJ2-2|TRBD2|.|TRBV27
TGTGCCAGCAGTAGGGGACTAGCGGGAGTCCTGAACACCGGGGAGCTGTTTTTT
CASSRGLAGVLNTGELFF
>TRBJ1-2|.|.|TRBV30
TGTGCCTGGAGGGGGGTCAGGGCCAACTATGGCTACACCTTC
CAWRGVRANYGYTF
>TRBJ2-2|TRBD1|.|TRBV15
TGTGCCACGTCACAGGGGAGCAACACCGGGGAGCTGTTTTTT
CATSQGSNTGELFF
>TRBJ1-2|.|.|TRBV9
TGTGCCAGCAGCCCTACTGGAGGGCTCGGCTATGGCTACACCTTC
CASSPTGGLGYGYTF
>TRBJ2-3|.|.|TRBV4-1
TGCGCCAGCAGCCAAGAAGGAGGGGCGAACACAGATACGCAGTATTTT
CASSQEGGANTDTQYF
>TRBJ2-5|.|.|TRBV5-6
TGTGCCAGCAGTGTGGGGACAATCCAAGAGACCCAGTACTTC
CASSVGTIQETQYF
>TRBJ1-1|.|.|TRBV7-8
TGTGCCAGCAGCCTAACTGGGGGTAAACGGGGAGCTTTCTTT
CASSLTGGKRGAFF
>TRBJ2-1|TRBD2|.|TRBV9
TGTGCCAGCAGCGTGACTAGCAATATAGGCTACAATGAGCAGTTCTTC
CASSVTSNIGYNEQFF
>TRBJ2-2|.|few|TRBV11-2
TGTGCCAGCAGCTTAGTTACCTCCCTAGCGAACACCGGGGAGCTGTTTTTT
CASSLVTSLANTGELFF
>TRBJ2-1|TRBD1|.|TRBV11-2
TGTGCCAGCACCCGGACAGGGGGCGTTTGGCGAAGCTCCTACAATGAGCAGTTCTTC
CASTRTGGVWRSSYNEQFF
>TRBJ2-5|.|.|TRBV7-2
TGTGCCAGCAGCTTAGTCCACGGAGATATGCAAGAGACCCAGTACTTC
CASSLVHGDMQETQYF
>TRBJ1-2|.|.|TRBV30
TGTGCCTGGAGTGTGGCCACTAACTATGGCTACACCTTC
CAWSVATNYGYTF
>TRBJ2-7|TRBD1|once|TRBV6-5
TGTGCCAGCAGTTCCGGGACAGGCTCCTACGAGCAGTACTTC
CASSSGTGSYEQYF
>TRBJ1-3|.|.|TRBV7-2
TGTGCCAGCAGATCAGGTTATAGAAACACCATATATTTT
CASRSGYRNTIYF
>TRBJ2-4|.|.|TRBV7-9
TGTGCCAGCAGCTTAGGTGGCGGGGTCTGGATTCAGTACTTC
CASSLGGGVWIQYF
>TRBJ2-7|.|.|TRBV19
TGTGCCAGTAGTATGAAGTCATGGTCCTACGAGCAGTACTTC
CASSMKSWSYEQYF
>TRBJ2-3|TRBD2|.|TRBV10-3
TGTGCCATCAGTGAGTCGACAGCCTTGGCGGGAGGTTTGTTCACAGATACGCAGTATTTT
CAISESTALAGGLFTDTQYF
>TRBJ2-7|TRBD1|.|TRBV11-3
TGTGCCAGCAGCTTGTCGGGGACAGGGGTCCACGAGCAGTACTTC
CASSLSGTGVHEQYF
>TRBJ2-7|.|.|TRBV10-3
TGTGCCATCAGTGAATACCCTGGAAGCTACGAGCAGTACTTC
CAISEYPGSYEQYF
>TRBJ2-3|.|.|TRBV19
TGTGCCAGTAGTATAGCGGGTTTCACAGATACGCAGTATTTT
CASSIAGFTDTQYF
>TRBJ2-1|TRBD2|few|TRBV5-1
TGCGCCAGCAGCTTGACAGCTCTAGCGGGAGTACGTCATGAGCAGTTCTTC
CASSLTALAGVRHEQFF
>TRBJ2-3|.|once|TRBV5-4
TGTGCCAGCAGCGCTCCATTGGGACTCCGCACAGATACGCAGTATTTT
CASSAPLGLRTDTQYF
>TRBJ2-7|.|.|TRBV27
TGTGCCAGCAGCGGTCGGCAGGGACATTATCCTTATTCCTACGAGCAGTACTTC
CASSGRQGHYPYSYEQYF
>TRBJ2-3|.|.|TRBV30
TGTGCCTGGAGTGAAGTGGCAGATACGCAGTATTTT
CAWSEVADTQYF
>TRBJ1-1|.|few|TRBV7-9
TGTGCCAGCAGCTTAGGATTCGGGGGCACCGCTGAAGCTTTCTTT
CASSLGFGGTAEAFF
>TRBJ1-5|TRBD1|.|TRBV6-5
TGTGCCAGCAGAAAAGGACAGGTCGATCAGCCCCAGCATTTT
CASRKGQVDQPQHF
>TRBJ2-1|TRBD2|.|TRBV7-3
TGTGCCAGCAGCCCGGGACTAGCGGGAGGGGTGGCCTACAATGAGCAGTTCTTC
CASSPGLAGGVAYNEQFF
>TRBJ2-1|TRBD2|few|TRBV7-6
TGTGCCAGCGGCAGGACTAGCGGATCCTACAATGAGCAGTTCTTC
CASGRTSGSYNEQFF
>TRBJ2-7|.|.|TRBV15
TGTGCCACCAGCAGAGATCCCCAACAGTACGAGCAGTACTTC
CATSRDPQQYEQYF
>TRBJ2-7|TRBD2|.|TRBV28
TGTGCCAGCAGTTTAGCGGGAGTTGGCGAGCAGTACTTC
CASSLAGVGEQYF
>TRBJ2-7|.|.|TRBV7-2
TGTGCCAGCAGCTTGCGGCACGGACCTTACGAGCAGTACTTC
CASSLRHGPYEQYF
>TRBJ2-3|TRBD2|.|TRBV10-3
TGTGCCGCAACTAGCGATAGCACAGATACGCAGTATTTT
CAATSDSTDTQYF
>TRBJ2-6|TRBD1|.|TRBV12-5
TGTGCTAGTGGTTTGGGGCTTTCCAGGGGGCCTGGGGCCAACGTCCTGACTTTC
CASGLGLSRGPGANVLTF
>TRBJ2-3|.|.|TRBV5-6
TGTGCCAGCAGCTTGGGGGTAGCAGGGGATACGCAGTATTTT
CASSLGVAGDTQYF
>TRBJ2-1|TRBD2|once|TRBV14
TGTGCCAGCAGCCAAGATGGGAGTTGGGCGGGAGAGGGTGAGCAGTTCTTC
CASSQDGSWAGEGEQFF
>TRBJ2-7|.|.|TRBV18
TGTGCCAGCTCACCTATGGTTCTGGTCGAGCAGTACTTC
CASSPMVLVEQYF
>TRBJ1-1|.|.|TRBV27
TGTGCCAGCAGTTTCAAGGTGAACACTGAAGCTTTCTTT
CASSFKVNTEAFF
>TRBJ2-6|.|.|TRBV28
TGTGCCAGCAGTGGACTCACTGACATCTCTGGGGCCAACGTCCTGACTTTC
CASSGLTDISGANVLTF
>TRBJ2-3|TRBD2|.|TRBV9
TGTGCCAGCAGCACCGGACTAGCGGGCAGCACAGATACGCAGTATTTT
CASSTGLAGSTDTQYF
>TRBJ1-5|.|.|TRBV11-2
TGTGCCAGCAGCCAGAATCCAGGGAGAAATCAGCCCCAGCATTTT
CASSQNPGRNQPQHF
>TRBJ1-6|.|.|TRBV14
TGTGCCAGCAGCCAAGGAGTGGGGGCTGGATCACCCCTCCACTTT
CASSQGVGAGSPLHF
>TRBJ2-5|.|.|TRBV27
TGTGCCAGCAGCCTAGGGCCGGGAAAAGAGACCCAGTACTTC
CASSLGPGKETQYF
>TRBJ2-5|.|.|TRBV2
TGTGCCAGCACCGAGGACACTCCCGTCTGGACCCAGTACTTC
CASTEDTPVWTQYF
>TRBJ2-1|.|.|TRBV28
TGTGCCAGCAGATCACAGGGACGCAATGAGCAGTTCTTC
CASRSQGRNEQFF
>TRBJ1-4|.|.|TRBV30
TGTGCCTGGAACTCCGGGACACAAGTCGAAAAACTGTTTTTT
CAWNSGTQVEKLFF
>TRBJ2-5|TRBD1|.|TRBV5-1
TGCGCCAGCAGCTTCGACAGGGGTTTTGTAGGGGAGACCCAGTACTTC
CASSFDRGFVGETQYF
>TRBJ1-1|.|.|TRBV5-4
TGTGCCAGCAGCTTCAGGGTGACTGAAGCTTTCTTT
CASSFRVTEAFF
>TRBJ1-4|TRBD1|.|TRBV15
TGTGCCACCAGGTCGGACAGGAGAGGTGAAAAACTGTTTTTT
CATRSDRRGEKLFF
>TRBJ1-2|.|.|TRBV2
TGTGCCAGCAAGGGGTATAACTATGGCTACACCTTC
CASKGYNYGYTF
>TRBJ1-2|.|.|TRBV28
TGTGCCAGCAGTACGACAGTCTATGGCTACACCTTC
CASSTTVYGYTF
>TRBJ2-2|.|.|TRBV16
TGTGCCAGCAGCCAAAGGACGGCAAAATTTACCGGGGAGCTGTTTTTT
CASSQRTAKFTGELFF
>TRBJ1-2|.|.|TRBV29-1
TGCAGCGTTGCGAAGTTGGGGACCCCGACTAACTATGGCTACACCTTC
CSVAKLGTPTNYGYTF
>TRBJ2-7|.|.|TRBV6-5
TGTGCCAGCAGTACCCCCGAGCAGTACTTC
CASSTPEQYF
>TRBJ1-5|.|.|TRBV7-8
TGTGCCAGCAGCTTAGGGGGATATAGCAATCAGCCCCAGCATTTT
CASSLGGYSNQPQHF
>TRBJ2-2|.|.|TRBV4-3
TGCGCCAGCAGCCAAAGACGGGACTTCCCTGGTTTCACCGGGGAGCTGTTTTTT
CASSQRRDFPGFTGELFF
>TRBJ2-3|TRBD2|.|TRBV28
TGTGCCAGCAAACTGACTAGCGGGAGGCGCACAGATACGCAGTATTTT
CASKLTSGRRTDTQYF
>TRBJ2-3|.|.|TRBV6-5
TGTGCCAGCAGTTACGACAGCACAGATACGCAGTATTTT
CASSYDSTDTQYF
>TRBJ2-5|TRBD2|.|TRBV19
TGTGCCAGTAGTATTTCCCCCCAGCGGGAGTGGGAGACCCAGTACTTC
CASSISPQREWETQYF